This note documents a single TCR beta chain sequence. The antigen remains unidentified. Libraries were prepared by immunoSEQ multiplex PCR; TCRdb keeps only in-frame clonotypes and omits some of them. The sample holds about 7,900 clones, 80% seen once. The CDR3 consists of 13 residues. The germline gives CDR1 ENHRY, CDR2 SYGVKD. Trimming left V 8 bases short and J 6 bases short, with 17 bases between. The sample comes from a study of T cell clones after liver transplantation. Study-wide context: TCRbeta sequencing after a pre-transplant mixed lymphocyte reaction identified graft-donor-reactive clones, later tracked in post-transplant blood. Without induction therapy, subjects received standard immunosuppression until 12-24 months post-transplant.

Points from the study as a whole: Small, mixed patient groups and varying post-transplant times limit these conclusions.

The chain uses TRBV10-3 and TRBJ2-7; D perhaps matches TRBD2 (5 bases). The sequence came from a human donor who received a liver transplant. The source was CD8+ T cells from blood, collected before liver transplant. CDR3 sequence reads: CAIDAGKGAEQYF. Here the CDR3 DNA reads TGTGCCATCGACGCCGGGAAGGGCGCCGAGCAGTACTTC.